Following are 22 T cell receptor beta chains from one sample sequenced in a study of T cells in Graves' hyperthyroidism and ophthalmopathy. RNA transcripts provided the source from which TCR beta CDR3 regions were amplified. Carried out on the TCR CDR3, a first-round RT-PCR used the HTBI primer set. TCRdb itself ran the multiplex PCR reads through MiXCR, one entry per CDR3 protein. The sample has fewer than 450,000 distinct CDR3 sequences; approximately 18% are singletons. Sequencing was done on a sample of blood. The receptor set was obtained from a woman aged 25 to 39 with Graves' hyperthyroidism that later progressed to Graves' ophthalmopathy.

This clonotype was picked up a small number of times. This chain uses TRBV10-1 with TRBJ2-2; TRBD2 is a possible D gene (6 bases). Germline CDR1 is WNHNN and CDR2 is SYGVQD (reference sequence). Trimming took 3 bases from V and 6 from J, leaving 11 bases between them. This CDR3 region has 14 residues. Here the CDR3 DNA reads TGCGCCAGCAGTGACCCAGGAGGGTCCGGGGAGCTGTTTTTT. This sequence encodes CASSDPGGSGELFF.

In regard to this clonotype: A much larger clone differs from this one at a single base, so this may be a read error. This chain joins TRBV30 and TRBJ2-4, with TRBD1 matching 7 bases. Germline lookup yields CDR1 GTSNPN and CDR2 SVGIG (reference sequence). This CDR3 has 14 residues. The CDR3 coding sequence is TGTGGCTGGAGTAGGGACAGCAATAGAAACATTCAGTACTTC. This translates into CGWSRDSNRNIQYF.

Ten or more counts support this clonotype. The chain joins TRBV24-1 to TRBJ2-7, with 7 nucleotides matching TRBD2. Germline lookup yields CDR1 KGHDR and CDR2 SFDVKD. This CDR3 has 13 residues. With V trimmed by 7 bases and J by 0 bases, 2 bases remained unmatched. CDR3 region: CATSGGSSYEQYF. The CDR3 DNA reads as TGTGCCACCAGCGGCGGGAGCTCCTACGAGCAGTACTTC.

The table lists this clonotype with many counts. DNA for the CDR3: TGTGCCAGCAGTTTTTTACCAGTGGGAGGATCCCTCCACTTT. Encoded protein: CASSFLPVGGSLHF. The J gene is TRBJ1-6, the V gene TRBV27; D is ambiguous. CDR1 and CDR2 (germline): MNHEY, SMNVEV (reference sequence). There are 14 residues in the CDR3. The V end was cut by 3 bases, the J end by 14 bases, with 17 bases between.

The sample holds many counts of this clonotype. The chain's CDR3 is CASSPDGEEQYF. The CDR3 nucleotides read TGTGCCAGCAGTCCAGACGGGGAGGAGCAGTACTTC. The chain uses TRBV28 and TRBJ2-7; D is perhaps TRBD2 (5 bases). Trimming took off 5 bases at V and 7 bases at J, with 12 bases between the two ends. The CDR3 is made up of 12 amino acids. CDR1 is MDHEN, CDR2 SYDVKM, per germline.

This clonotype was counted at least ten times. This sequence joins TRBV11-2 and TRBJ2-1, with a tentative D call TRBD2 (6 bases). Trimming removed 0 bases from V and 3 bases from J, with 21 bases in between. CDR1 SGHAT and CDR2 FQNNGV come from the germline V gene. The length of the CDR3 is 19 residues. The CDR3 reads CASSLDSFGGAPLYNEQFF. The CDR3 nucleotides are TGTGCCAGCAGCTTAGACTCATTCGGAGGGGCCCCACTCTACAATGAGCAGTTCTTC.

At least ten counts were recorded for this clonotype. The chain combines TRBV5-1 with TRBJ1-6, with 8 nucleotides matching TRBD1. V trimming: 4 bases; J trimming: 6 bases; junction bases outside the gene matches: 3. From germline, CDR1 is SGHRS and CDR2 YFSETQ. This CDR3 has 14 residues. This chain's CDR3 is CASSLTGGNSPLHF. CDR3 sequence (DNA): TGCGCCAGCAGCCTTACAGGGGGTAATTCACCCCTCCACTTT.

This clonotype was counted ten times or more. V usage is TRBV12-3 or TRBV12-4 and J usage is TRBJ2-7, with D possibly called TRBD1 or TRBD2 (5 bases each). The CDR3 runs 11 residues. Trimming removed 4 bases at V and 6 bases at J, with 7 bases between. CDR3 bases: TGTGCCAGCAGTTCGAGGGGCGAGCAGTACTTC. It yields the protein CASSSRGEQYF.

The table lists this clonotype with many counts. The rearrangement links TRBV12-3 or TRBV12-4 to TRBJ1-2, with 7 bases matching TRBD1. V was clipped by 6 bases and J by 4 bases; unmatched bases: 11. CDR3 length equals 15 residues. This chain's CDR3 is CASSRTGGRGYGYTF. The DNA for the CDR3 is TGTGCCAGCAGCCGGACAGGAGGACGGGGCTATGGCTACACCTTC.

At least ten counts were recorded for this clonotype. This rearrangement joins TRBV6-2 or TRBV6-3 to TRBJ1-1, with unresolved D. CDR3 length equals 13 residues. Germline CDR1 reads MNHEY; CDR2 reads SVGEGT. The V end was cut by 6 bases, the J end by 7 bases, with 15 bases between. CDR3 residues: CASSKAAGIEAFF. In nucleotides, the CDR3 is TGTGCCAGCAGCAAGGCCGCAGGCATTGAAGCTTTCTTT.

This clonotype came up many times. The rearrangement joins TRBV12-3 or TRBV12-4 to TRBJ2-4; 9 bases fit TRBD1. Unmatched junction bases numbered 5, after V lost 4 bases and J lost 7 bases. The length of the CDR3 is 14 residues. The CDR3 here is CASSSTGGRNIQYF. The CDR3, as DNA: TGTGCCAGCAGTTCGACAGGGGGTCGTAACATTCAGTACTTC.

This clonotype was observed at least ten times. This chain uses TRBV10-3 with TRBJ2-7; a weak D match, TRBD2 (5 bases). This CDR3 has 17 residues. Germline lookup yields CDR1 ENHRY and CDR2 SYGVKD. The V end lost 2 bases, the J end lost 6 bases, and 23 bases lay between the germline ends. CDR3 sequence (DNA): TGTGCCATCAGTGAGACGGTCCAGGCTGGGTTGGACTGCGAGCAGTACTTC. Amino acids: CAISETVQAGLDCEQYF.

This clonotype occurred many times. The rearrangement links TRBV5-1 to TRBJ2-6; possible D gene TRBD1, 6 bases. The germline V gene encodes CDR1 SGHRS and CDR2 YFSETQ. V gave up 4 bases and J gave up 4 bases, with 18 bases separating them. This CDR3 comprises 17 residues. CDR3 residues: CASSPANRVEGANVLTF. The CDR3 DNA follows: TGCGCCAGCAGCCCGGCAAACAGGGTTGAAGGGGCCAACGTCCTGACTTTC.

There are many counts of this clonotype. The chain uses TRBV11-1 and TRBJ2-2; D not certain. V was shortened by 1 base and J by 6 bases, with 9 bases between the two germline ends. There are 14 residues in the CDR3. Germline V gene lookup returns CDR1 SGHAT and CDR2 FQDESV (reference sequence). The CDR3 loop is CASSLEGHAGELFF. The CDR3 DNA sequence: TGTGCCAGCAGCTTAGAGGGTCACGCCGGGGAGCTGTTTTTT.

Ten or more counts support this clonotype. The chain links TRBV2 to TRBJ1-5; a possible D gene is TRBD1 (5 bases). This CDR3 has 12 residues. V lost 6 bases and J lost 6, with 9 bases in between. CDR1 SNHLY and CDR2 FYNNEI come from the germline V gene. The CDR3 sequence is CASSGASQPQHF. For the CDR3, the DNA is TGTGCCAGCAGCGGGGCCAGTCAGCCCCAGCATTTT.

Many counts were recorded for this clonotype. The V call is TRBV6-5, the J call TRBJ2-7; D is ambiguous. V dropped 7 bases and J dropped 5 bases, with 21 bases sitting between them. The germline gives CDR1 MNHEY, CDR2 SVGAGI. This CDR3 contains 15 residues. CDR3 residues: CASTKFGHLRDEQYF. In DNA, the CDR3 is TGTGCCAGCACGAAATTTGGGCACCTCCGGGACGAGCAGTACTTC.

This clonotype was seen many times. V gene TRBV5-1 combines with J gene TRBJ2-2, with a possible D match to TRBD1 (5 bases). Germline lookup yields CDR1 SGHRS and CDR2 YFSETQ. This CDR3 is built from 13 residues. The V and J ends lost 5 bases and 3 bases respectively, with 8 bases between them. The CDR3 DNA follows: TGCGCCAGCAGTGGACACGACACCGGGGAGCTGTTTTTT. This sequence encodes CASSGHDTGELFF. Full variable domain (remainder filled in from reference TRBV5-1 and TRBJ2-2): KAGVTQTPRYLIKTRGQQVTLSCSPISGHRSVSWYQQTPGQGLQFLFEYFSETQRNKGNFPGRFSGRQFSNSRSEMNVSTLELGDSALYLCASSGHDTGELFFGEGSRLTVL.

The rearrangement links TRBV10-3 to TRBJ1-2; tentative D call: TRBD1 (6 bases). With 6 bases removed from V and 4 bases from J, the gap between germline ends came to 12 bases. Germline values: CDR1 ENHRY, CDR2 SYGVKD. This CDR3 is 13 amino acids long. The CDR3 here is CAISVQGSYGYTF. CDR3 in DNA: TGTGCCATCAGCGTGCAGGGGTCCTATGGCTACACCTTC.

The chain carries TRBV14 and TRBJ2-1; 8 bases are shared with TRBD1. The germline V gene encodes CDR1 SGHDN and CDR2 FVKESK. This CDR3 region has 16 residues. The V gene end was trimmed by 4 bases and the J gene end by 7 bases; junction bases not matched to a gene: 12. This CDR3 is CASSLRTGSLGNEQFF. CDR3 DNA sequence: TGTGCCAGCAGCCTTAGGACAGGGAGCTTGGGAAATGAGCAGTTCTTC.

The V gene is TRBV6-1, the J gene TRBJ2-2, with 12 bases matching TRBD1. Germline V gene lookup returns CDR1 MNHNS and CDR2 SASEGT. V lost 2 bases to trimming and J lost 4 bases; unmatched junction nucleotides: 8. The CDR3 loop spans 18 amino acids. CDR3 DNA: TGTGCCAGCAGTGAATCGAGGGGACAGGGGGCCGGCACCGGGGAGCTGTTTTTT. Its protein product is CASSESRGQGAGTGELFF.

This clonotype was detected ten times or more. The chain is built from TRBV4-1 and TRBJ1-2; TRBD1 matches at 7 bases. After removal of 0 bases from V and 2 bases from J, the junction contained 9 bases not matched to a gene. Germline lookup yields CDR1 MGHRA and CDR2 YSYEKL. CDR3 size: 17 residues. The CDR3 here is CASSQENRGSVNYGYTF. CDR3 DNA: TGCGCCAGCAGCCAAGAAAACAGGGGCAGCGTGAACTATGGCTACACCTTC.

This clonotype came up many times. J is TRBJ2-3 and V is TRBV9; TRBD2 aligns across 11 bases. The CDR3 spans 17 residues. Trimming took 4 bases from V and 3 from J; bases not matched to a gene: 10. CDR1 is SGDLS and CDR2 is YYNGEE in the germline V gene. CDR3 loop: CASSKSSTSGATDTQYF. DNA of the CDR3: TGTGCCAGCAGCAAATCCTCGACTAGCGGGGCAACAGATACGCAGTATTTT.